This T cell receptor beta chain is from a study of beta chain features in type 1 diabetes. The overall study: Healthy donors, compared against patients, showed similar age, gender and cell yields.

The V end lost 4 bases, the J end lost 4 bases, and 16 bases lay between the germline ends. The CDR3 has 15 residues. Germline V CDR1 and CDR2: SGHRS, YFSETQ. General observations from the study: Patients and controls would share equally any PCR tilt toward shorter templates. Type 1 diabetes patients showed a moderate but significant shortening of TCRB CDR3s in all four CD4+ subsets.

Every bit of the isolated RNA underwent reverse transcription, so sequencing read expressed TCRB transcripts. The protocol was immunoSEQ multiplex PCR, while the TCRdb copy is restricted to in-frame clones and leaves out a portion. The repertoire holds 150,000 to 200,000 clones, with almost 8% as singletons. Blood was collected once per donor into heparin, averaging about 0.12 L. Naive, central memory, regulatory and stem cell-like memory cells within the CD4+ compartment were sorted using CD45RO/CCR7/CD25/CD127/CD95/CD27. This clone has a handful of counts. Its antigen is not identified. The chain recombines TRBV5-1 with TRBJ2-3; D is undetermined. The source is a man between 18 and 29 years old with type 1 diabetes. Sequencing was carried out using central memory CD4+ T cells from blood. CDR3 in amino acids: CASSRSIGEADTQYF. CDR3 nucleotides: TGCGCCAGCAGCCGTTCCATAGGCGAGGCAGATACGCAGTATTTT. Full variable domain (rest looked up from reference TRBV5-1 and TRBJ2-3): KAGVTQTPRYLIKTRGQQVTLSCSPISGHRSVSWYQQTPGQGLQFLFEYFSETQRNKGNFPGRFSGRQFSNSRSEMNVSTLELGDSALYLCASSRSIGEADTQYFGPGTRLTVL.